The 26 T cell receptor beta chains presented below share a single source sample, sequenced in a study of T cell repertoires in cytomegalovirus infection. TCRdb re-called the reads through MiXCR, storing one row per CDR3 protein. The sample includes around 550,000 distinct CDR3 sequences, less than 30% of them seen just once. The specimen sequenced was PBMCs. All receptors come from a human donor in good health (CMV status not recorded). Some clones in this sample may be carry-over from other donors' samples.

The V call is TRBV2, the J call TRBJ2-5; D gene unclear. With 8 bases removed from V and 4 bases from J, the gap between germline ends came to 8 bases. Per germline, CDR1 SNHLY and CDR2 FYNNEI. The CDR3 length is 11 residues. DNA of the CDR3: TGTGCCAGCGCCCCAGGAGAGACCCAGTACTTC. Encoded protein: CASAPGETQYF.

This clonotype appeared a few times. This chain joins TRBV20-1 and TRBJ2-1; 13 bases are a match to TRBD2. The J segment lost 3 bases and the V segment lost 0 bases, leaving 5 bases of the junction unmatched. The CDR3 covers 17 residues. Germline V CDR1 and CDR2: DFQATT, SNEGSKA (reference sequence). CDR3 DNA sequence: TGCAGTGCTAGAGATCGTAGGACTAGCGGGGGCTACAATGAGCAGTTCTTC. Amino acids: CSARDRRTSGGYNEQFF.

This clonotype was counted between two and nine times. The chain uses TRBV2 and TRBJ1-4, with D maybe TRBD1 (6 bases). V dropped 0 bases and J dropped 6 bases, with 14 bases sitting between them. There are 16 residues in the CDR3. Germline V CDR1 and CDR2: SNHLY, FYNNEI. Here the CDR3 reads CASSEARGQGYEKLFF. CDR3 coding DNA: TGTGCCAGCAGTGAAGCGCGGGGCCAGGGGTATGAAAAACTGTTTTTT.

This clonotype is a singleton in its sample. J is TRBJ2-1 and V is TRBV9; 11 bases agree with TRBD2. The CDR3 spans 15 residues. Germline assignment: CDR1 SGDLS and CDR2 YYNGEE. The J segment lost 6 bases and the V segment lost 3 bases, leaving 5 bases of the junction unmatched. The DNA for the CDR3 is TGTGCCAGCAGCGCCACTAGCGGGGGAATCAATGAGCAGTTCTTC. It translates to CASSATSGGINEQFF.

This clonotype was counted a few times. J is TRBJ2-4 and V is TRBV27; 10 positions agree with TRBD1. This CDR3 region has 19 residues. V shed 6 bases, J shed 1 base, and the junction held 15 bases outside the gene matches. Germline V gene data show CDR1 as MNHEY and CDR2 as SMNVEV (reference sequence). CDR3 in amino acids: CASRSGTGVHSQAKNIQYF. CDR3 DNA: TGTGCCAGCAGATCCGGGACAGGGGTACATAGCCAGGCCAAAAACATTCAGTACTTC.

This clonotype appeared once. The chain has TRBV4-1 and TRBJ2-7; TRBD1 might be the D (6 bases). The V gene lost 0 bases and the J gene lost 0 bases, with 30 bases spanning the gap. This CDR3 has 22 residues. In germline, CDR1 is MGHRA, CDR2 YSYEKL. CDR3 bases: TGCGCCAGCAGCCAAGACAGGACGGTGAAGGTGTGGGGGCGCGGCCTCTCCTACGAGCAGTACTTC. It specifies CASSQDRTVKVWGRGLSYEQYF.

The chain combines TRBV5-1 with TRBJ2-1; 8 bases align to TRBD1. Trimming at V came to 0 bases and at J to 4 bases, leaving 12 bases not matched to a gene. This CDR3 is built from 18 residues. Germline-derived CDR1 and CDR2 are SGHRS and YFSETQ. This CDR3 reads CASSLGQGAPTIYNEQFF. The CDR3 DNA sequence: TGCGCCAGCAGCTTGGGGCAGGGGGCTCCTACCATATACAATGAGCAGTTCTTC.

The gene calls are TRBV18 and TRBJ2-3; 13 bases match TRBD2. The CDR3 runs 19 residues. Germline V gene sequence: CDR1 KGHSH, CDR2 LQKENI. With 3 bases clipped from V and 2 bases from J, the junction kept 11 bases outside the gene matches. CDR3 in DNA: TGTGCCAGCTCACCCCTTGGACTAGCGGGAGTGAACCCCACAGATACGCAGTATTTT. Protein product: CASSPLGLAGVNPTDTQYF.

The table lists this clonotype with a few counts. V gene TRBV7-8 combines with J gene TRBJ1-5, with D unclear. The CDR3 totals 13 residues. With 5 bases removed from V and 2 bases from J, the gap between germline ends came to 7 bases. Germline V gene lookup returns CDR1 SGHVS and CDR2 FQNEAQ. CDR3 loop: CASSPLGNQPQHF. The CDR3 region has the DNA TGTGCCAGCAGCCCATTGGGCAATCAGCCCCAGCATTTT.

CDR3 protein: CAIRSRGSRSTEAFF. CDR3 coding DNA: TGTGCCATCAGGAGCAGGGGCAGTAGGAGCACTGAAGCTTTCTTT. The chain links TRBV10-3 to TRBJ1-1, with D possibly TRBD1 on 6 matching bases. Trimming shortened V by 6 bases and J by 4 bases, and 18 bases separated the two germline ends. Looked up from germline, CDR1 is ENHRY and CDR2 is SYGVKD. The CDR3 spans 15 residues.

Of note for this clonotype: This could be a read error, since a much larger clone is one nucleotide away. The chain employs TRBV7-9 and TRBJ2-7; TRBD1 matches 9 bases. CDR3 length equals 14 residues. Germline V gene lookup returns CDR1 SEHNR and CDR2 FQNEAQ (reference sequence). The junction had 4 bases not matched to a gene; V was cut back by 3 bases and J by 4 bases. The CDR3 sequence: CASSFGDRAYEQYF. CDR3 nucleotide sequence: TGTGCCAGCAGCTTCGGGGACAGGGCTTACGAGCAGTACTTC.

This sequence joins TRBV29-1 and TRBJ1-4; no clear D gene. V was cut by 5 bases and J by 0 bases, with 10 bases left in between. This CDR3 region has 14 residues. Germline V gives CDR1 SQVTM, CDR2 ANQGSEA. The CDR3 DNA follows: TGCAGCGTTACCTACACTTCAACTAATGAAAAACTGTTTTTT. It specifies CSVTYTSTNEKLFF.

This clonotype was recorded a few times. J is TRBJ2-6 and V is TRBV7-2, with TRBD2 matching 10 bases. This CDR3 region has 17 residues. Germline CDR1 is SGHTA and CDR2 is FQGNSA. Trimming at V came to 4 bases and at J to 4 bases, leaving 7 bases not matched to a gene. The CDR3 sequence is CASSSSSGRAGANVLTF. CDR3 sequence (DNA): TGTGCCAGCAGCTCCTCTAGCGGGAGAGCCGGGGCCAACGTCCTGACTTTC.

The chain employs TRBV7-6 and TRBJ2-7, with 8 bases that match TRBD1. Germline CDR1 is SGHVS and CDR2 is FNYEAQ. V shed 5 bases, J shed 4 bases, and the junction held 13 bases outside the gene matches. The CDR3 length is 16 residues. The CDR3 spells CASSEGRGQGIYEQYF. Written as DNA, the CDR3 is TGTGCCAGCAGCGAGGGCAGAGGACAGGGTATTTACGAGCAGTACTTC.

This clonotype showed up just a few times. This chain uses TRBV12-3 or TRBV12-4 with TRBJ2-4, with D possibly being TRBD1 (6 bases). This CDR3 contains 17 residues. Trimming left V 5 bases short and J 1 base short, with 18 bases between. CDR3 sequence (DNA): TGTGCCAGCAGTCAAATCAGGGGAGAGTGGGCCAAAAACATTCAGTACTTC. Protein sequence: CASSQIRGEWAKNIQYF.

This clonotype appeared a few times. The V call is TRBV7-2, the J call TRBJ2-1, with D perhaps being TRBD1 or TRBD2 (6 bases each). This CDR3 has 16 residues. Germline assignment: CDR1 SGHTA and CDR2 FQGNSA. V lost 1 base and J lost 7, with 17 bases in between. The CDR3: CASSLVGSPTGNEQFF. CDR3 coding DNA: TGTGCCAGCAGCTTAGTCGGGAGCCCCACAGGGAATGAGCAGTTCTTC. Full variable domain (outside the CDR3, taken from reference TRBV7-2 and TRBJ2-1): GAGVSQSPSNKVTEKGKDVELRCDPISGHTALYWYRQSLGQGLEFLIYFQGNSAPDKSGLPSDRFSAERTGGSVSTLTIQRTQQEDSAVYLCASSLVGSPTGNEQFFGPGTRLTVL.

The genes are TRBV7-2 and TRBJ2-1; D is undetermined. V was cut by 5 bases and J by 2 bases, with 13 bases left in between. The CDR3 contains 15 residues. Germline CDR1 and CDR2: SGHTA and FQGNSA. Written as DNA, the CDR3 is TGTGCCAGCAGCACGGTGGGTCACCCCTACAATGAGCAGTTCTTC. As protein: CASSTVGHPYNEQFF.

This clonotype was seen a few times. The CDR3 nucleotides are TGTGCCAGCAGTTTAAGATTCAGGGTTGGCTACACCTTC. Protein product: CASSLRFRVGYTF. The chain links TRBV12-3 or TRBV12-4 to TRBJ1-2, with D perhaps TRBD1 (5 bases). The CDR3 is 13 residues long. V was clipped by 2 bases and J by 7 bases, with 11 bases between them.

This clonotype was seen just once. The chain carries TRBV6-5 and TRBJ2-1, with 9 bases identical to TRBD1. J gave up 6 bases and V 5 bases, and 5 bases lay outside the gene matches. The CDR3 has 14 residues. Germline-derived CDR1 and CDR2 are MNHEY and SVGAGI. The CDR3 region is CASSADRGFNEQFF. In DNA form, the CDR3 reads TGTGCCAGCAGTGCGGACAGGGGATTCAATGAGCAGTTCTTC.

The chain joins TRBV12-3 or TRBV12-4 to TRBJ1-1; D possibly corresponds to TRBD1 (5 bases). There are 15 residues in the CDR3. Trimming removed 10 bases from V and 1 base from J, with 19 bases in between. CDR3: CATQRGGGWNTEAFF. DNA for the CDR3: TGTGCCACCCAGAGGGGTGGAGGTTGGAACACTGAAGCTTTCTTT.

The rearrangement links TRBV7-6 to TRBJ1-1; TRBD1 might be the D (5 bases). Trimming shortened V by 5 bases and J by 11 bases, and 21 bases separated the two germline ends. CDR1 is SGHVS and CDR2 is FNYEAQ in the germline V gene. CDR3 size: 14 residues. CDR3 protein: CASSPQAGGVGAFF. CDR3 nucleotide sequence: TGTGCCAGCAGCCCCCAAGCGGGGGGGGTTGGCGCTTTCTTT.

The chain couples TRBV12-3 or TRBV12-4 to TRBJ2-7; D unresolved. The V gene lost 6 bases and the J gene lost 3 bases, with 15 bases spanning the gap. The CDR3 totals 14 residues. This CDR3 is CASSPRLGIYEQYF. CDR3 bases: TGTGCCAGCAGCCCGCGTCTTGGGATCTACGAGCAGTACTTC.

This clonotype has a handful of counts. The CDR3 region has the DNA TGTGCCAGCAATCCGACTAGCGGGAGGTCGAACTCCTACGAGCAGTACTTC. Protein product: CASNPTSGRSNSYEQYF. This chain joins TRBV28 and TRBJ2-7; 13 nucleotides agree with TRBD2. The CDR3 is 17 residues long. J was trimmed by 0 bases and V by 7 bases; bases with no gene match: 9. In germline, CDR1 is MDHEN, CDR2 SYDVKM.

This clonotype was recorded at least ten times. Here the CDR3 reads CASSLYLRETQYF. The CDR3 bases are TGTGCCAGCAGCCTATATTTACGAGAGACCCAGTACTTC. V gene TRBV7-2 combines with J gene TRBJ2-5; no clear D gene. V was clipped by 5 bases and J by 4 bases, with 11 bases between them. Germline V CDR1 and CDR2: SGHTA, FQGNSA. This CDR3 has 13 residues. Full variable domain (rest looked up from reference TRBV7-2 and TRBJ2-5): GAGVSQSPSNKVTEKGKDVELRCDPISGHTALYWYRQSLGQGLEFLIYFQGNSAPDKSGLPSDRFSAERTGGSVSTLTIQRTQQEDSAVYLCASSLYLRETQYFGPGTRLLVL.

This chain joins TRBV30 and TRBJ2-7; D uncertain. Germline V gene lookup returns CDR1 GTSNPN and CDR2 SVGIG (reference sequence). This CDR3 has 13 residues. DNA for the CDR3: TGTGCGATTGGAGTAGGGTTTCGGGTCGAGCAGTACTTC. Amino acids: CAIGVGFRVEQYF. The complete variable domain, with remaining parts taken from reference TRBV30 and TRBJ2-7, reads SQTIHQWPATLVQPVGSPLSLECTVEGTSNPNLYWYRQAAGRGLQLLFYSVGIGQISSEVPQNLSASRPQDRQFILSSKKLLLSDSGFYLCAIGVGFRVEQYFGPGTRLTVT.

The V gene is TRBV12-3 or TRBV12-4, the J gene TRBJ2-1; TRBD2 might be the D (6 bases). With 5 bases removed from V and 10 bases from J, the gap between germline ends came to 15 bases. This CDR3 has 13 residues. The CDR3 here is CASSPGTRGEQFF. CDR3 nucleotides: TGTGCCAGCAGTCCGGGGACTCGAGGGGAGCAGTTCTTC.